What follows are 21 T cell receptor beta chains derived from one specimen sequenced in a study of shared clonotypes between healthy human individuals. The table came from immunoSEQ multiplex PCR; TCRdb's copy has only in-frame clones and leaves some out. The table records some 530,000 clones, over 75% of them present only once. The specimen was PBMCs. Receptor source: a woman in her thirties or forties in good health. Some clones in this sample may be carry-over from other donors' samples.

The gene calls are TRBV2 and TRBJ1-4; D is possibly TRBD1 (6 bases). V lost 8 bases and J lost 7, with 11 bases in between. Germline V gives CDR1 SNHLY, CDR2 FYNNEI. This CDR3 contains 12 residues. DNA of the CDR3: TGTGCCAGCCGCCAGGGGCTTGAAAAACTGTTTTTT. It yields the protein CASRQGLEKLFF. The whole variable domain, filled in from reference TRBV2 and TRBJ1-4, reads EPEVTQTPSHQVTQMGQEVILRCVPISNHLYFYWYRQILGQKVEFLVSFYNNEISEKSEIFDDQFSVERPDGSNFTLKIRSTKLEDSAMYFCASRQGLEKLFFGSGTQLSVL.

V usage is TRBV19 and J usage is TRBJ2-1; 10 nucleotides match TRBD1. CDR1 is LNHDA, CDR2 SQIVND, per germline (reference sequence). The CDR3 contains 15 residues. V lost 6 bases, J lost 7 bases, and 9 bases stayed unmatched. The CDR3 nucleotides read TGTGCCAGTAGCCCCGGGACAGGGGATTTTAATGAGCAGTTCTTC. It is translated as CASSPGTGDFNEQFF.

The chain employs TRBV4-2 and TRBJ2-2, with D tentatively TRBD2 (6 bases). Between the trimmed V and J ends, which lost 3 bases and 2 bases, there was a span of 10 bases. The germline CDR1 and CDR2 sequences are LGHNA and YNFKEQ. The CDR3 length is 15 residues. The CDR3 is CASSQGLDNTGELFF. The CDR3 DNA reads TGTGCCAGCAGCCAGGGACTGGATAACACCGGGGAGCTGTTTTTT.

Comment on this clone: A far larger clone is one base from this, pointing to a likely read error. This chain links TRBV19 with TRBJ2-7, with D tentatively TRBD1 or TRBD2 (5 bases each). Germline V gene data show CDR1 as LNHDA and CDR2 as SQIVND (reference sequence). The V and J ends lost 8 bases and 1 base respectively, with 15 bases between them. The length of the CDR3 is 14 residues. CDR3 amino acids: CASGSWDGSYEQYF. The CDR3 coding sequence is TGTGCCAGTGGCTCTTGGGACGGTTCCTACGAGCAGTACTTC.

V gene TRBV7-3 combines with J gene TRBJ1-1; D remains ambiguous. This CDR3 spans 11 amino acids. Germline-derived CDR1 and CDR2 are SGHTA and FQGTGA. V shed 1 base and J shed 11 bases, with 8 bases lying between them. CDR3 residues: CASSLRIDAFF. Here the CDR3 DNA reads TGTGCCAGCAGCTTAAGAATAGATGCTTTCTTT.

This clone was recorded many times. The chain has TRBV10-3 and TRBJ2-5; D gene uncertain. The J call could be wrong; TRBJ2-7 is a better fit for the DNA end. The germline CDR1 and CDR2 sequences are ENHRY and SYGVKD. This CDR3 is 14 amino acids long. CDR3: CAISVSKLRSEQYF. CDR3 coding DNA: TGTGCCATCAGCGTCAGCAAGCTAAGGAGCGAGCAGTACTTC.

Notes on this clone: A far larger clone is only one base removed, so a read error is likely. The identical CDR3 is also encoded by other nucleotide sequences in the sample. In DNA, the CDR3 is TGTGCAACCAGCAGAGATCCAGGGGCCCAAGAGACCCAGTACTTC. Its protein is CATSRDPGAQETQYF. This chain connects TRBV15 to TRBJ2-5, with D perhaps matching TRBD1 (6 bases). Germline assignment: CDR1 LNHNV and CDR2 YYDKDF (reference sequence). This CDR3 region has 15 residues.

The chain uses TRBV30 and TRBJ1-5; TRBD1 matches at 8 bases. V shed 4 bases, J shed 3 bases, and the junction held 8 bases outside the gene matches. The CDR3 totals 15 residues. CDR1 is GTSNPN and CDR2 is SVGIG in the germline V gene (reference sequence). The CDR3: CAWTAGGGFNQPQHF. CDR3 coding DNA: TGTGCCTGGACGGCAGGGGGCGGCTTCAATCAGCCCCAGCATTTT. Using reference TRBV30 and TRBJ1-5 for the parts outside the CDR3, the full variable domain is SQTIHQWPATLVQPVGSPLSLECTVEGTSNPNLYWYRQAAGRGLQLLFYSVGIGQISSEVPQNLSASRPQDRQFILSSKKLLLSDSGFYLCAWTAGGGFNQPQHFGDGTRLSIL.

The CDR3 DNA follows: TGTGCCAGCGGGGGAATCTCCTCTGAAGCTTTCTTT. This codes for CASGGISSEAFF. The chain couples TRBV28 to TRBJ1-1; weak D call: TRBD1 (5 bases). In germline, CDR1 is MDHEN, CDR2 SYDVKM. The CDR3 has 12 residues. V lost 8 bases to trimming and J lost 6 bases, with 13 bases between them.

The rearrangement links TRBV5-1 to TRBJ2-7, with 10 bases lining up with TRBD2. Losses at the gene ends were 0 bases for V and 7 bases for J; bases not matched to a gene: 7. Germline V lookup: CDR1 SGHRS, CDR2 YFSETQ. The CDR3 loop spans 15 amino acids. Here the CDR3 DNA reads TGCGCCAGCAGCTTGGCGCTAGCGGGAGCGGGGGAGCAGTACTTC. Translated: CASSLALAGAGEQYF.

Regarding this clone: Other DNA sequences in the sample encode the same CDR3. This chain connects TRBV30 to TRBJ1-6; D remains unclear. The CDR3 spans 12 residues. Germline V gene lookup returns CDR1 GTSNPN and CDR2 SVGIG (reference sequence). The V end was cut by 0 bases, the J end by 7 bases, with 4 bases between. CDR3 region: CAWSVNNSPLHF. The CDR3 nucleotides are TGTGCCTGGAGTGTTAACAATTCACCCCTCCACTTT.

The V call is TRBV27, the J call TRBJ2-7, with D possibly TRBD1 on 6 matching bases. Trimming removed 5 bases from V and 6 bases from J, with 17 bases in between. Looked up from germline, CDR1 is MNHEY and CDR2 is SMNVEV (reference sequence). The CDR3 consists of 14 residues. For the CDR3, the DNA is TGTGCCAGCAGTACAAGGACAGTTCCCAGCGAGCAGTACTTC. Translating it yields CASSTRTVPSEQYF.

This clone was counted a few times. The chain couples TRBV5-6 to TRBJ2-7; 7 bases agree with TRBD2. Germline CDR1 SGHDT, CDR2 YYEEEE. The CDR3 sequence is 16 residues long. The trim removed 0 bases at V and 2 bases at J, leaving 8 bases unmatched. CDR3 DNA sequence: TGTGCCAGCAGCTTGGCCAGGCCTAGCGGAACCTACGAGCAGTACTTC. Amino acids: CASSLARPSGTYEQYF.

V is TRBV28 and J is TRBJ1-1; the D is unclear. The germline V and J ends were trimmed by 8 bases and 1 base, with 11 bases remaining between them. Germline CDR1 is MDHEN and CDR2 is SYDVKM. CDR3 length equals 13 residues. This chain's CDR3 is CASSPGKNTEAFF. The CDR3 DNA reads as TGTGCCAGCTCCCCGGGGAAGAACACTGAAGCTTTCTTT.

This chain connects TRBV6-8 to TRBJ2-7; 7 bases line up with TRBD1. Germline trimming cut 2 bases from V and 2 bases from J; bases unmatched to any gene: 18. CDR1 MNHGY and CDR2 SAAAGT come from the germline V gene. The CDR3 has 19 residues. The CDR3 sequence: CASSYGDSSVSGLAYEQYF. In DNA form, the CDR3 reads TGTGCCAGCAGTTACGGGGACAGTAGCGTCTCAGGTCTAGCCTACGAGCAGTACTTC.

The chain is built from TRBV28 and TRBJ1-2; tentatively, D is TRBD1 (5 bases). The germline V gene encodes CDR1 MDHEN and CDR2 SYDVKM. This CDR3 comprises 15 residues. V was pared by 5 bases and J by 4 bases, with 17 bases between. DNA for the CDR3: TGTGCCAGCAGTGGGAATGGGGGGGTACGCTATGGCTACACCTTC. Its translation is CASSGNGGVRYGYTF.

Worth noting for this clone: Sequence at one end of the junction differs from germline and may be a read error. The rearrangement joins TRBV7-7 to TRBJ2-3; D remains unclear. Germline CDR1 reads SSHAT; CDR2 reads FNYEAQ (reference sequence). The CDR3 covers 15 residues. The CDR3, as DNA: TGTGCTAGCAGCTTAGGCGGAGTTTTCACAGATACGCAGTATTTT. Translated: CASSLGGVFTDTQYF.

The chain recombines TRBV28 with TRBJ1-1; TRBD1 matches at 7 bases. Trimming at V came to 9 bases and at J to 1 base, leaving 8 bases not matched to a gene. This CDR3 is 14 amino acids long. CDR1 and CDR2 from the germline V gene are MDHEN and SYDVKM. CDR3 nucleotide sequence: TGTGCCAGTCGGACAGGTAACAGGAACACTGAAGCTTTCTTT. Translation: CASRTGNRNTEAFF.

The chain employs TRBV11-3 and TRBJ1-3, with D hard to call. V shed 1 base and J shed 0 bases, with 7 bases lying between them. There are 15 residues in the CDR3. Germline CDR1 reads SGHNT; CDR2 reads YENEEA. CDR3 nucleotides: TGTGCCAGCAGCTTAGGGGAAGGCTCTGGAAACACCATATATTTT. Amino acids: CASSLGEGSGNTIYF.

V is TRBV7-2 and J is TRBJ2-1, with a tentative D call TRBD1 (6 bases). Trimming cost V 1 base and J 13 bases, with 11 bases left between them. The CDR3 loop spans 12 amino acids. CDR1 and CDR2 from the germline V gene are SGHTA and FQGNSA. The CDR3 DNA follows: TGTGCCAGCAGCTTAGTCCAGGGGCACCAGTTCTTC. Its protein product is CASSLVQGHQFF.

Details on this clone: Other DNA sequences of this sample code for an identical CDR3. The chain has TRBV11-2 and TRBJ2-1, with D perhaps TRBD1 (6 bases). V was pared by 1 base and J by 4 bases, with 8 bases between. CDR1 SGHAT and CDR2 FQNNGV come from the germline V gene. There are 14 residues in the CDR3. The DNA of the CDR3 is TGTGCCAGCAGCTTAGGACAGGCGTACAATGAGCAGTTCTTC. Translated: CASSLGQAYNEQFF.